This T cell receptor (beta chain) was profiled in a study of T cells in Graves' hyperthyroidism and ophthalmopathy. Researchers took RNA transcripts and amplified the TCR beta CDR3 regions from them. Carried out on the TCR CDR3, a first-round RT-PCR used the HTBI primer set. TCRdb analysed the multiplex PCR reads with MiXCR anew, one entry per CDR3 protein. The sample lists some 500,000 distinct CDR3 sequences; roughly a sixth were seen once. The CDR3 has 13 residues. Per germline, CDR1 SNHLY and CDR2 FYNNEI. V was trimmed by 5 bases and J by 4 bases, leaving 11 bases between them. Enrolled ophthalmopathy patients presented with a Clinical Activity Score of at least 3, a NOSPECS grade of at least 4, and disease duration under 3 months. Diagnostic assessment was based on clinical symptoms, serum thyroxine and TRAb, thyroid ultrasound and orbital computed tomography. In regard to this clonotype: Its antigen remains unidentified. A much larger clone lies a single base off, so this may be a read error.

Overall study findings and caveats: Among thyroid clonotypes expanded above 0.001, most also appeared in blood.

The TCR sequence derives from a woman aged 25 to 39 with Graves' ophthalmopathy. The source material was blood. The chain uses TRBV2 and TRBJ1-1; D gene uncertain. This CDR3 is CASSRRITTEAFF. Here the CDR3 DNA reads TGTGCCAGCAGTAGAAGGATTACCACTGAAGCTTTCTTT. The whole variable domain, remainder taken from reference TRBV2 and TRBJ1-1, is EPEVTQTPSHQVTQMGQEVILRCVPISNHLYFYWYRQILGQKVEFLVSFYNNEISEKSEIFDDQFSVERPDGSNFTLKIRSTKLEDSAMYFCASSRRITTEAFFGQGTRLTVV.